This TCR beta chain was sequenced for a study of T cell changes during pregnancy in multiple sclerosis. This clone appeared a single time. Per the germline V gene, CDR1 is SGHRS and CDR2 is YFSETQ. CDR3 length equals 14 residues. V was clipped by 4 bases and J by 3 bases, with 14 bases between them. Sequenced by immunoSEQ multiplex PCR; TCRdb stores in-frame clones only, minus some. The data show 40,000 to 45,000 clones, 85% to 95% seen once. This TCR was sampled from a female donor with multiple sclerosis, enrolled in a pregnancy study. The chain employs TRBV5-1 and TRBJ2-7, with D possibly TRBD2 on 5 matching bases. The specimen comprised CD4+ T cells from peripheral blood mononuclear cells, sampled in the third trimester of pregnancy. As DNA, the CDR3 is TGCGCCAGCAGCCGGTCGGGGAGTGTCTACGAGCAGTACTTC. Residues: CASSRSGSVYEQYF.